Each of the 7 T cell receptor beta chains below was sequenced from the same sample in a study of a mutant IDH1 vaccine in newly diagnosed glioma (dated by TCRdb to 2020 to 2022). The time point tag for this specimen amounts to: baseline, week 1 (first vaccination visit). The sample's treatment or condition label, decoded: pre-vaccination baseline after standard-of-care therapy. Libraries were built with the immunoSEQ multiplex PCR assay. The table was pulled from immuneACCESS by TCRdb, which kept in-frame rearrangements only. Such tables lose some clones; where checked, under half of the loss comes from unresolved V genes, and the rest has no known cause. This sample holds 45,000 to 65,000 clones; 80% to 90% were observed only once. Roughly a fifth of the sample is held by the ten biggest clonotypes. The sample was PBMCs, taken from a glioma patient treated with radiotherapy, temozolomide or both. The receptors derive from a man aged 18 to 30 with glioma.

V usage is TRBV19 and J usage is TRBJ2-5; possible D gene TRBD2, 5 bases. Germline V lookup: CDR1 LNHDA, CDR2 SQIVND (reference sequence). This CDR3 comprises 13 residues. Between the trimmed V and J ends, which lost 3 bases and 3 bases, there was a span of 8 bases. The CDR3: CASSIGEKETQYF. For the CDR3, the DNA is TGTGCCAGTAGTATCGGGGAGAAAGAGACCCAGTACTTC.

The chain joins TRBV5-4 to TRBJ1-1, with D maybe TRBD1 (5 bases). The V end was cut by 1 base, the J end by 0 bases, with 13 bases between. The CDR3 runs to 16 residues. Per the germline V gene, CDR1 is SGHNT and CDR2 is YYREEE (reference sequence). CDR3: CASSLNPGTLNTEAFF. The CDR3, as DNA: TGTGCCAGCAGCTTGAACCCTGGGACGTTGAACACTGAAGCTTTCTTT. Supplemented by reference TRBV5-4 and TRBJ1-1, the full variable domain reads ETGVTQSPTHLIKTRGQQVTLRCSSQSGHNTVSWYQQALGQGPQFIFQYYREEENGRGNFPPRFSGLQFPNYSSELNVNALELDDSALYLCASSLNPGTLNTEAFFGQGTRLTVV.

The CDR3, as DNA: TGTGCCATCAGTTTCGACAAGTATAGCAATCAGCCCCAGCATTTT. Protein: CAISFDKYSNQPQHF. The chain uses TRBV10-3 and TRBJ1-5; D not resolved. CDR1 is ENHRY and CDR2 is SYGVKD in the germline V gene. This CDR3 contains 15 residues. The ends were cut back, 5 bases at V and 0 bases at J, with 11 bases in the middle.

The rearrangement joins TRBV7-6 to TRBJ2-7; weak D call: TRBD1 (5 bases). V lost 1 base to trimming and J lost 8 bases, with 6 bases between them. The CDR3 spans 11 residues. Germline CDR1 is SGHVS and CDR2 is FNYEAQ. CDR3 residues: CASSLGGQQYF. CDR3 bases: TGTGCCAGCAGCTTAGGGGGCCAGCAGTACTTC.

The gene calls are TRBV15 and TRBJ1-2; D perhaps matches TRBD1 (5 bases). With 5 bases removed from V and 2 bases from J, the gap between germline ends came to 12 bases. CDR3 size: 14 residues. Germline CDR1 is LNHNV and CDR2 is YYDKDF (reference sequence). The CDR3 sequence is CATSVGGGNYGYTF. The CDR3 nucleotides read TGTGCCACCAGCGTGGGTGGGGGGAACTATGGCTACACCTTC.

The CDR3 DNA is TGTGCCAGTAAAGGGGGGACTCCTATGAACACTGAAGCTTTCTTT. It encodes CASKGGTPMNTEAFF. The chain is built from TRBV19 and TRBJ1-1; D may be TRBD1 (6 bases). CDR3 length: 15 residues. The germline V gene encodes CDR1 LNHDA and CDR2 SQIVND (reference sequence). Trimming left V 7 bases short and J 0 bases short, with 15 bases between.

The DNA of the CDR3 is TGTGCCTGCCGACCGGAGGACCCTTTCACAGATACGCAGTATTTT. Its protein is CACRPEDPFTDTQYF. The chain has TRBV30 and TRBJ2-3; a possible D gene is TRBD2 (5 bases). This CDR3 contains 15 residues. Trimming took off 6 bases at V and 2 bases at J, with 18 bases between the two ends. From germline, CDR1 is GTSNPN and CDR2 SVGIG (reference sequence).